The 17 T cell receptor beta chains presented below share a single source sample, sequenced in a study of T cell responses to AZD1222 COVID-19 vaccine. TCRdb's copy holds only in-frame clones and misses some; the assay was immunoSEQ multiplex PCR. This sample has 60,000 to 75,000 clones; 70% to 90% occur once, and the top ten carry 28%. The material sequenced was peripheral blood, taken 28 days after the second AZD1222 dose. All receptors come from an adult who received the AZD1222 COVID-19 vaccine.

The V call is TRBV6-4, the J call TRBJ1-2; D call uncertain. CDR3 size: 14 residues. The germline V and J ends were trimmed by 9 bases and 8 bases, with 22 bases remaining between them. Per the germline V gene, CDR1 is MRHNA and CDR2 is SNTAGT. CDR3 coding DNA: TGTGCCAGGTCGGTTCGGGGAGTCTTGGGCGGCTACACCTTC. Protein sequence: CARSVRGVLGGYTF.

The genes are TRBV7-9 and TRBJ1-5, with a weak D call TRBD1 (6 bases). Trimming took off 8 bases at V and 5 bases at J, with 13 bases between the two ends. The CDR3 extends over 13 amino acids. Germline V CDR1 and CDR2: SEHNR, FQNEAQ (reference sequence). In DNA, the CDR3 is TGTGCCAGCGGCCGACAGGAGGATCAGCCCCAGCATTTT. It codes for CASGRQEDQPQHF.

This rearrangement joins TRBV5-4 to TRBJ2-4, with 9 bases fitting TRBD1. V trimming: 3 bases; J trimming: 3 bases; junction bases outside the gene matches: 10. CDR3 length: 17 residues. CDR1 is SGHNT and CDR2 is YYREEE in the germline V gene (reference sequence). CDR3 nucleotide sequence: TGTGCCAGCAGCTCCTCTCCCGGGACAGGGAACAAAAACATTCAGTACTTC. Residues: CASSSSPGTGNKNIQYF.

In nucleotides, the CDR3 is TGCGCCAGCAGCCTTGGACAGACATCTGGGGCCAACGTCCTGACTTTC. Its protein is CASSLGQTSGANVLTF. The chain recombines TRBV5-1 with TRBJ2-6; weak D call: TRBD1 (6 bases). CDR3 length: 16 residues. V dropped 4 bases and J dropped 1 base, with 12 bases sitting between them. Germline CDR1 and CDR2: SGHRS and YFSETQ.

This clone has a single count. The chain recombines TRBV28 with TRBJ2-7, with 8 bases matching TRBD1. J was trimmed by 6 bases and V by 2 bases; bases with no gene match: 6. Germline CDR1 is MDHEN and CDR2 is SYDVKM. CDR3 length: 14 amino acids. The CDR3 is CASSLDRGTLEQYF. CDR3 sequence (DNA): TGTGCCAGCAGTTTAGACAGGGGAACGCTCGAGCAGTACTTC.

CDR3 loop: CASSMRAGVVNEQFF. For the CDR3, the DNA is TGTGCCAGTAGTATGCGGGCGGGAGTAGTCAATGAGCAGTTCTTC. V gene TRBV19 combines with J gene TRBJ2-1, with TRBD2 identical over 7 bases. V dropped 3 bases and J dropped 6; count of bases not matched to a gene: 8. This CDR3 is built from 15 residues. Looked up from germline, CDR1 is LNHDA and CDR2 is SQIVND (reference sequence).

A single count supports this clone. The rearrangement links TRBV5-1 to TRBJ1-1; 11 bases match TRBD1. Germline V gene sequence: CDR1 SGHRS, CDR2 YFSETQ. The CDR3 runs to 14 residues. V dropped 4 bases and J dropped 3; count of bases not matched to a gene: 2. The chain's CDR3 is CASSTGQGDTEAFF. As DNA, the CDR3 is TGCGCCAGCAGCACGGGACAGGGGGACACTGAAGCTTTCTTT.

V usage is TRBV9 and J usage is TRBJ1-1; 8 bases map to TRBD1. The germline V gene has CDR1 SGDLS and CDR2 YYNGEE. The CDR3 contains 15 residues. Trimming cost V 4 bases and J 4 bases; bases outside gene matches: 9. CDR3 nucleotide sequence: TGTGCCAGCAGCCCGGGGACAGGTTACTCCACTGAAGCTTTCTTT. Protein product: CASSPGTGYSTEAFF.

This clone was detected only once. The chain couples TRBV6-5 to TRBJ2-7; TRBD2 matches at 9 bases. Trimming took 2 bases from V and 3 from J; bases not matched to a gene: 5. The CDR3 loop spans 15 amino acids. Germline V lookup: CDR1 MNHEY, CDR2 SVGAGI. The CDR3 here is CASSYLAGILYEQYF. CDR3 nucleotide sequence: TGTGCCAGCAGTTACCTAGCGGGAATTCTCTACGAGCAGTACTTC.

CDR3 region: CASSKGPTGQGTIYF. DNA of the CDR3: TGTGCCAGCAGCAAGGGGCCAACTGGCCAGGGGACCATATATTTT. V usage is TRBV21-1 and J usage is TRBJ1-3; the table's D call of TRBD1 was not tested on the DNA. TRBV21-1 is given as a pseudogene. The CDR3 spans 15 residues.

The rearrangement uses TRBV3-1 (or the pseudogene TRBV3-2) and TRBJ2-7; 12 bases fit TRBD1. V gave up 4 bases and J gave up 7 bases; unmatched junction bases: 8. CDR1 and CDR2 from the germline V gene are LGHDT and YNNKEL (reference sequence). CDR3 length: 15 amino acids. This chain's CDR3 is CASSLRGQGAREQYF. CDR3 nucleotide sequence: TGTGCCAGCAGCCTAAGGGGACAGGGGGCTCGGGAGCAGTACTTC.

The chain employs TRBV5-1 and TRBJ2-7; D may match TRBD1 or TRBD2 (5 bases each). Germline CDR1 reads SGHRS; CDR2 reads YFSETQ. The V end lost 3 bases, the J end lost 2 bases, and 12 bases lay between the germline ends. The CDR3 is 14 residues long. The chain's CDR3 is CASSSGTATYEQYF. Here the CDR3 DNA reads TGCGCCAGCAGCTCCGGGACGGCAACCTACGAGCAGTACTTC.

The gene calls are TRBV12-5 and TRBJ1-2; weak D call: TRBD1 (5 bases). V shed 5 bases and J shed 0 bases, with 10 bases lying between them. The CDR3 spans 14 residues. From germline, CDR1 is LGHNT and CDR2 FRNRAP. The CDR3 sequence is CASGPPTANYGYTF. DNA for the CDR3: TGTGCTAGTGGTCCTCCGACAGCTAACTATGGCTACACCTTC.

This chain connects TRBV3-1 (or the pseudogene TRBV3-2) to TRBJ1-2; 9 bases are a match to TRBD1. With 2 bases clipped from V and 6 bases from J, the junction kept 7 bases outside the gene matches. CDR3 size: 15 residues. CDR1 LGHDT and CDR2 YNNKEL come from the germline V gene (reference sequence). The CDR3 sequence: CASSQLTGGADGYTF. DNA of the CDR3: TGTGCCAGCAGCCAACTTACAGGGGGCGCTGATGGCTACACCTTC.

This chain links TRBV11-3 with TRBJ2-1; 7 bases line up with TRBD2. This CDR3 is 15 amino acids long. The ends lost 0 bases at V and 3 bases at J; junction bases unmatched: 2. From germline, CDR1 is SGHNT and CDR2 YENEEA. The CDR3 is CASSLDPSGYNEQFF. The CDR3 coding sequence is TGTGCCAGCAGCTTAGACCCTAGCGGCTACAATGAGCAGTTCTTC.

This clone showed up just once. The rearrangement links TRBV6-5 to TRBJ2-1; TRBD2 aligns across 11 bases. After removal of 7 bases from V and 4 bases from J, the junction contained 6 bases not matched to a gene. This CDR3 comprises 15 residues. The germline CDR1 and CDR2 sequences are MNHEY and SVGAGI. In nucleotides, the CDR3 is TGTGCCAGCATGACGATAGCGGGAGGGTACAATGAGCAGTTCTTC. Its translation is CASMTIAGGYNEQFF.

The count of this clone is one. The chain employs TRBV10-3 and TRBJ1-4, with D perhaps TRBD1 (5 bases). V lost 8 bases and J lost 7, with 11 bases in between. Germline-derived CDR1 and CDR2 are ENHRY and SYGVKD. The CDR3 length is 12 residues. CDR3: CAIGGRGEKLFF. The CDR3 DNA follows: TGTGCCATCGGGGGGAGGGGTGAAAAACTGTTTTTT.